A selection of T cell receptor beta chains follows, all from one sample in a study of cytotoxic CD8 clonotypes in ibrutinib-treated CLL. TCRdb's copy holds only in-frame clones and misses some; the assay was immunoSEQ multiplex PCR. The table shows fewer than 25,000 clones, with roughly four fifths occurring only once. The source material was PBMCs, sampled before ibrutinib treatment. The origin of the receptors is a human donor with chronic lymphocytic leukemia. Both conserved end residues are part of each CDR3. The D gene is left open where the match is weak. The size field is filled for only some rows; it gives once, few, many or a size class.

j_gene,abundance,v_gene,len,d_gene,CDR3aa,CDR3nt
TRBJ1-2,-,TRBV5-1,16,-,CASSLVGVGPNYGYTF,TGCGCCAGCAGCTTGGTAGGGGTCGGTCCTAACTATGGCTACACCTTC
TRBJ2-3,-,TRBV7-3,14,-,CAISQGKVTDTQYF,TGTGCCATATCTCAGGGGAAGGTAACAGATACGCAGTATTTT
TRBJ1-2,-,TRBV29-1,11,-,CSALMDYGYTF,TGCAGCGCTTTAATGGACTATGGCTACACCTTC
TRBJ1-1,-,TRBV28,11,-,CASSSPNEAFF,TGTGCCAGCAGTTCACCGAATGAAGCTTTCTTT
TRBJ1-1,once,TRBV19,14,-,CASSMAGFVAEAFF,TGTGCCAGTAGTATGGCGGGGTTTGTCGCTGAAGCTTTCTTT
TRBJ1-2,-,TRBV30,12,-,CAWSVGPIGYTF,TGTGCCTGGAGTGTGGGTCCTATCGGCTACACCTTC
TRBJ2-6,-,TRBV7-9,16,-,CASSLVGGYGANVLTF,TGTGCCAGCAGCTTAGTCGGCGGGTATGGGGCCAACGTCCTGACTTTC
TRBJ2-7,once,TRBV6-1,16,TRBD1,CASSDVRDRGSYEQYF,TGTGCCAGCAGTGACGTCCGGGACAGGGGATCCTACGAGCAGTACTTC
TRBJ1-6,once,TRBV5-1,16,-,CASSPEGGVGNSPLHF,TGCGCCAGCAGCCCGGAGGGGGGGGTTGGAAATTCACCCCTCCACTTT
TRBJ1-2,few,TRBV19,15,TRBD1,CASSPYGTGRSGYTF,TGTGCCAGTAGTCCCTATGGGACAGGGAGGAGTGGCTACACCTTC